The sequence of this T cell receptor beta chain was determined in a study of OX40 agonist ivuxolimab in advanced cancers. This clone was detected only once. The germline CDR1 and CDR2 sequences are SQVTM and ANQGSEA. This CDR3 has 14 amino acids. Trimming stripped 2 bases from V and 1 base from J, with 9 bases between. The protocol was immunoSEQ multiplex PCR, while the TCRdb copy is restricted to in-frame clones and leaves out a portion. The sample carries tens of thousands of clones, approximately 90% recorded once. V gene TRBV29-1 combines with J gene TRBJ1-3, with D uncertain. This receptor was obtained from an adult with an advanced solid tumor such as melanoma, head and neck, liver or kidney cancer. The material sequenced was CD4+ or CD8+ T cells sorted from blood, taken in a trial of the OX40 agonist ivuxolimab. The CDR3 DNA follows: TGCAGCGTTGAATTGCCGGGGTCTGGAAACACCATATATTTT. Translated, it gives CSVELPGSGNTIYF.